Sequencing of this T cell receptor beta chain was carried out in a study of molecular identifiers for immune sequencing clone quantification. Study observations and caveats: Clones that had above 20 RNA copies took up over 98% of effector molecules but under 1% in naive cells.

TCRdb passed the PCR reads through MiXCR, listing each CDR3 protein once. This table holds some 96,000 distinct CDR3 sequences, approximately 25% found once. In this sample, this clonotype turned up many times. Its antigen is unidentified. V was cut by 10 bases and J by 0 bases, with 21 bases left in between. Germline CDR1 MNHEY, CDR2 SVGEGT. CDR3 length: 16 amino acids. This TCR came from a human donor in good health. Some libraries in this study had Jurkat cell RNA spiked in. The sequenced sample consisted of naive CD8+ T cells from blood, with Jurkat cell RNA spiked in. This sample's subset: FACS-sorted CD8+CD4-CCR7+CD45RA+ naive T cells. The genes are TRBV6-2 or TRBV6-3 and TRBJ1-1; D is undetermined. The CDR3 is CATRTWFQALNTEAFF. The CDR3 DNA is TGTGCCACCCGAACGTGGTTTCAGGCGTTGAACACTGAAGCTTTCTTT.